Following are 9 T cell receptor beta chains from one sample sequenced in a study of blood T cell repertoires in COVID-19. Using immunoSEQ multiplex PCR, the repertoire was profiled, and TCRdb retains in-frame clones only, with some absent. The table includes over 120,000 clones, approximately 80% detected once. Sequenced input: peripheral blood. The receptor source for this set is a man aged 65-85 years who had recovered from COVID-19.

This rearrangement joins TRBV5-1 to TRBJ2-2; D not certain. Trimming stripped 2 bases from V and 3 bases from J, with 5 bases between. The CDR3 sequence is 13 residues long. CDR1 is SGHRS, CDR2 YFSETQ, per germline. In nucleotides, the CDR3 is TGCGCCAGCAGCTTAACAGACACCGGGGAGCTGTTTTTT. Its translation is CASSLTDTGELFF.

This clone came up a few times. The rearrangement joins TRBV10-3 to TRBJ1-1; 9 bases fit TRBD1. Germline values: CDR1 ENHRY, CDR2 SYGVKD. V trimming: 7 bases; J trimming: 1 base; junction bases outside the gene matches: 7. This CDR3 has 15 residues. CDR3 in amino acids: CAIKDKGQGNTEAFF. CDR3 nucleotides: TGTGCCATCAAGGATAAGGGACAGGGGAACACTGAAGCTTTCTTT.

The chain couples TRBV5-4 to TRBJ2-7, with 8 bases lining up with TRBD2. Germline values: CDR1 SGHNT, CDR2 YYREEE (reference sequence). The length of the CDR3 is 12 residues. The trim removed 7 bases at V and 3 bases at J, leaving 3 bases unmatched. The CDR3: CASGTRGYEQYF. CDR3 coding DNA: TGTGCCAGCGGGACTAGGGGCTACGAGCAGTACTTC.

The chain joins TRBV6-6 to TRBJ2-7; 7 bases match TRBD1. Germline assignment: CDR1 MNHNY and CDR2 SVGAGI (reference sequence). The CDR3 runs to 14 residues. J was trimmed by 1 base and V by 4 bases; bases with no gene match: 4. Written as DNA, the CDR3 is TGTGCCAGCAGTTCCACGGACAGGTCCTACGAGCAGTACTTC. It yields the protein CASSSTDRSYEQYF.

The J gene is TRBJ2-5, the V gene TRBV7-2; 7 nucleotides match TRBD1. CDR1 is SGHTA, CDR2 FQGNSA, per germline. Trimming removed 5 bases from V and 5 bases from J; junction bases left unmatched: 8. This CDR3 region has 14 residues. The CDR3 bases are TGTGCCAGCAGCATAAAAGGGGGCATGGAGACCCAGTACTTC. Protein sequence: CASSIKGGMETQYF.

This clone was recorded a few times. The V and J genes are TRBV27 and TRBJ1-4; possible D gene TRBD1, 6 bases. The germline V gene has CDR1 MNHEY and CDR2 SMNVEV (reference sequence). Trimming cost V 2 bases and J 3 bases, with 10 bases left between them. The CDR3 has 15 residues. CDR3 bases: TGTGCCAGCAGTTTAGGGGGCAGGGCTAATGAAAAACTGTTTTTT. As protein: CASSLGGRANEKLFF.

The CDR3, as DNA: TGTGCCAGCAGCCTACCCCTTAGCCCTTATGGCTACACCTTC. This codes for CASSLPLSPYGYTF. The rearrangement joins TRBV7-9 to TRBJ1-2; D is uncertain. Germline CDR1 SEHNR, CDR2 FQNEAQ (reference sequence). V lost 5 bases and J lost 5, with 15 bases in between. The CDR3 extends over 14 amino acids.

This chain joins TRBV10-3 and TRBJ1-1; 9 nucleotides agree with TRBD1. Trimming took 5 bases from V and 6 from J; bases not matched to a gene: 1. This CDR3 has 12 residues. Germline V gives CDR1 ENHRY, CDR2 SYGVKD. The CDR3 region has the DNA TGTGCCATCAGTAACAGGGGGCCTGAAGCTTTCTTT. Translating gives CAISNRGPEAFF.

The chain joins TRBV6-1 to TRBJ1-1; D gene uncertain. V dropped 2 bases and J dropped 4 bases, with 14 bases sitting between them. This CDR3 region has 15 residues. Germline V gives CDR1 MNHNS, CDR2 SASEGT. The CDR3 coding sequence is TGTGCCAGCAGTGAATTTCGAGGGTGGGGCACTGAAGCTTTCTTT. Amino acid sequence: CASSEFRGWGTEAFF.